One and the same sample provided the 10 T cell receptor beta chains below, sequenced in a study of regulatory T cells in long-lasting Graves disease. Both iRepertoire HTBI primers and Arm-PCR of CDR3 regions were used to build the TCR beta libraries. TCRdb analysed the multiplex PCR reads with MiXCR anew, one entry per CDR3 protein. The sample lists 600,000 to 650,000 distinct CDR3 sequences, roughly 15% occurring once. The time point was: newly diagnosed GD, antithyroid drugs for less than 3 months. TCR sequences were obtained from RNA taken from PBMCs. These data were also reused for a study on T cells in Graves' hyperthyroidism and ophthalmopathy.

The sequences come from peripheral blood mononuclear cells (PBMCs), collected at new diagnosis, from a patient treated with antithyroid drugs. These receptors were collected from a woman aged 30 to 39 with Graves disease.

This clonotype is a singleton in its sample. The CDR3 region has the DNA TGTGCCAGCAGTTACCATGAGTTGATGGCAGAATACACCGGGGAGCTGTTTTTT. Translating gives CASSYHELMAEYTGELFF. V is TRBV6-2 or TRBV6-3 and J is TRBJ2-2; the D is unclear. The V gene lost 2 bases and the J gene lost 3 bases, with 19 bases spanning the gap. From germline, CDR1 is MNHEY and CDR2 SVGEGT. This CDR3 has 18 residues.

V is TRBV18 and J is TRBJ1-2, with TRBD1 matching over 7 bases. The CDR3 consists of 15 residues. Germline-derived CDR1 and CDR2 are KGHSH and LQKENI. V lost 3 bases to trimming and J lost 6 bases; unmatched junction nucleotides: 10. CDR3 loop: CASSPGTAAVDGYTF. Here the CDR3 DNA reads TGTGCCAGCTCACCCGGGACAGCCGCTGTGGATGGCTACACCTTC. The full variable domain, in which reference TRBV18 and TRBJ1-2 provide the parts outside the CDR3, is NAGVMQNPRHLVRRRGQEARLRCSPMKGHSHVYWYRQLPEEGLKFMVYLQKENIIDESGMPKERFSAEFPKEGPSILRIQQVVRGDSAAYFCASSPGTAAVDGYTFGSGTRLTVV.

The chain links TRBV20-1 to TRBJ2-2; 11 nucleotides line up with TRBD2. This CDR3 region has 17 residues. V lost 0 bases and J lost 5; bases outside the gene matches: 8. Germline CDR1 is DFQATT and CDR2 is SNEGSKA (reference sequence). The CDR3 DNA sequence: TGCAGTGCTAGAGATCCGGCTAGCGGGAGGCTTACCGGGGAGCTGTTTTTT. Translating gives CSARDPASGRLTGELFF.

This clonotype has a count of ten or more. Its ends do not fully match the called genes, so a read error is possible. The chain joins TRBV5-1 to TRBJ1-1; a weak D match, TRBD1 (5 bases). Germline V lookup: CDR1 SGHRS, CDR2 YFSETQ. The CDR3 runs 12 residues. CDR3 sequence: CASSFGQGEAFF. CDR3 in DNA: TGTGCCAGCAGCTTCGGGCAGGGCGAAGCTTTCTTT.

This clonotype was observed a handful of times. CDR3 amino acids: CASSQAGLAGETQYF. The CDR3 coding sequence is TGTGCCAGCAGCCAAGCGGGCCTAGCGGGAGAGACCCAGTACTTC. This sequence joins TRBV7-2 and TRBJ2-5, with TRBD2 matching 8 bases. V trimming: 5 bases; J trimming: 4 bases; junction bases outside the gene matches: 9. Germline CDR1 reads SGHTA; CDR2 reads FQGNSA. The CDR3 covers 15 residues.

This clonotype has ten or more counts. The CDR3 loop is CASSPGTVPMEQYF. The CDR3 DNA reads TGTGCCAGCAGCCCCGGGACGGTTCCCATGGAGCAGTACTTC. The chain carries TRBV3-1 and TRBJ2-7, with D perhaps matching TRBD1 or TRBD2 (5 bases each). V lost 4 bases and J lost 7, with 17 bases in between. The CDR3 contains 14 residues. Germline V gene data show CDR1 as LGHDT and CDR2 as YNNKEL (reference sequence).

CDR3 residues: CASSDRDPTKNIQYF. CDR3 bases: TGTGCCAGCAGCGATCGGGACCCGACCAAAAACATTCAGTACTTC. V usage is TRBV9 and J usage is TRBJ2-4; D tentatively fits TRBD1 or TRBD2 (5 bases each). V was pared by 3 bases and J by 2 bases, with 12 bases between. CDR3 size: 15 residues. Germline V CDR1 and CDR2: SGDLS, YYNGEE.

Concerning this clonotype: Since a much larger clone is just one base distant, this may be a read error. The chain is built from TRBV28 and TRBJ2-2; 7 bases line up with TRBD2. Trimming at V came to 10 bases and at J to 2 bases, leaving 7 bases not matched to a gene. Germline V gene sequence: CDR1 MDHEN, CDR2 SYDVKM. The CDR3 runs 14 residues. In DNA, the CDR3 is TGTGCCATCGGGCTAGCGGCCAACACCGGGGAGCTGTTTTTT. The encoded protein is CAIGLAANTGELFF.

V gene TRBV18 combines with J gene TRBJ1-1, with D uncertain. Germline V gene lookup returns CDR1 KGHSH and CDR2 LQKENI. The CDR3 runs to 13 residues. The V and J ends lost 3 bases and 4 bases respectively, with 9 bases between them. CDR3 DNA sequence: TGTGCCAGCTCACCGCCGGTGAGCACTGAAGCTTTCTTT. It yields the protein CASSPPVSTEAFF.

This clonotype was seen more than once but under ten times. V gene TRBV7-9 combines with J gene TRBJ2-7; 11 bases match TRBD1. V lost 5 bases to trimming and J lost 2 bases; unmatched junction nucleotides: 5. This CDR3 is built from 15 residues. Per the germline V gene, CDR1 is SEHNR and CDR2 is FQNEAQ (reference sequence). The CDR3 nucleotides are TGTGCCAGCAGCCGATGGACAGGGGGCACCTACGAGCAGTACTTC. This sequence encodes CASSRWTGGTYEQYF.